This T cell receptor (beta chain) was profiled in a study of circulating CD8 cells and anti-PD-1 response in melanoma. Study details: Nivolumab was given intravenously at 3 mg/kg every 2 weeks.

The CDR3 consists of 16 residues. J gave up 3 bases and V 4 bases, and 7 bases lay outside the gene matches. Germline CDR1 and CDR2: LNHDA and SQIVND (reference sequence). Live CD3+CD8+TCRalphabeta+ cells were sorted into four subsets by PD-1 and/or TIGIT. Study-wide results and caveats: At M1, fewer than 7% of TRB clonotypes appeared in multiple subsets. Diversity ranked highest in DNEG and lowest in TIGIT subsets. Peptide assays on expanded sorted subsets replaced tumor-based reactivity testing.

Each library started from approximately 15 ng of total RNA using the QIAseq Immune Repertoire TCR panel. Each CDR3 protein is one row after TCRdb ran MiXCR on the reads. The sample includes about 450 distinct CDR3 sequences, approximately 10% of them seen just once. This clonotype is labeled as large. Its target is not known. The V and J genes are TRBV19 and TRBJ2-3; 10 positions match TRBD1. The sample consisted of CD8+ T cells from PBMCs, taken at baseline or after one month of anti-PD-1 therapy (not recorded which). This clonotype was obtained from a human donor with melanoma. CDR3 DNA sequence: TGTGCCAGTAGTAGATCCCCGGGACAGGGGACAGATACGCAGTATTTT. This translates into CASSRSPGQGTDTQYF.